This T cell receptor beta chain is from a study of blood T cells in healthy people across ages. Trimming left V 3 bases short and J 3 bases short, with 17 bases between. Germline CDR1 SGDLS, CDR2 YYNGEE. The length of the CDR3 is 16 residues. A sample-barcoded 5' primer and a J-beta primer mix were used in a second PCR of roughly 7 to 12 cycles. Each CDR3 protein gets one entry after TCRdb re-called the 5' RACE reads with MiXCR. Among 660,000 or so distinct CDR3 sequences, 58% were seen once, and the ten largest hold roughly 34%. The sequenced sample consisted of blood. This TCR derives from a man aged 55 to 70 in good health. This chain links TRBV9 with TRBJ2-3, with D perhaps TRBD1 or TRBD2 (6 bases each). CDR3 region: CASSGRPGAVTDTQYF. In DNA form, the CDR3 reads TGTGCCAGCAGCGGAAGGCCGGGGGCTGTTACAGATACGCAGTATTTT.